These T cell receptor beta chains were read from a single sample in a study of blood T cell repertoires in COVID-19. Assay used: immunoSEQ multiplex PCR; TCRdb lists only in-frame clones, some missing. This sample has some 240,000 clones; about 94% occur once, and the top ten carry 0.75% to 1%. Sequenced material: peripheral blood. These TCRs come from a man aged 55 to 69 with COVID-19, enrolled during active disease. Both conserved end residues are part of each CDR3. A D gene is named only where the DNA matches it firmly. Rows give clone size only sometimes, using once, few, many, or a class for an expanded clone.

v_gene	abundance	j_gene	d_gene	CDR3aa	CDR3nt
TRBV6-5	.	TRBJ2-3	.	CASSLRNTDTQYF	TGTGCCAGCAGTCTCAGGAACACAGATACGCAGTATTTT
TRBV4-2	.	TRBJ2-3	TRBD2	CASSQTLSGGRADTQYF	TGTGCCAGCAGCCAGACGCTTAGCGGGGGGCGGGCAGATACGCAGTATTTT
TRBV7-9	.	TRBJ2-4	TRBD2	CAGGTTAKNIQYF	TGTGCTGGGGGGACTACCGCCAAAAACATTCAGTACTTC
TRBV23-1	.	TRBJ1-2	.	CASRRSDRYLVYGYTF	TGCGCCAGCAGAAGGTCGGACAGATACCTCGTCTATGGCTACACCTTC
TRBV24-1	.	TRBJ2-1	TRBD1	CATSDSGTDNEQFF	TGTGCCACCAGTGATTCCGGGACAGATAATGAGCAGTTCTTC
TRBV12-3/TRBV12-4	.	TRBJ2-1	TRBD2	CASRVTSGNEQFF	TGTGCCAGCAGGGTGACTAGCGGTAATGAGCAGTTCTTC
TRBV18	few	TRBJ2-7	.	CASSPHTYEQYF	TGTGCCAGCTCGCCTCACACCTACGAGCAGTACTTC
TRBV19	few	TRBJ2-1	TRBD1	CASSIGTGVIGEQFF	TGTGCCAGTAGTATTGGGACAGGGGTTATCGGTGAGCAGTTCTTC
TRBV4-1	.	TRBJ2-7	TRBD2	CASSHQTSGYEQYF	TGCGCCAGCAGCCACCAGACTAGCGGCTACGAGCAGTACTTC
TRBV5-1	.	TRBJ2-1	TRBD2	CASSLRRQAGAPISNEQFF	TGCGCCAGCAGCTTGCGTCGGCAAGCGGGAGCGCCGATATCCAATGAGCAGTTCTTC
TRBV21-1	.	TRBJ1-2	.	CASSKYSAARSYGYTF	TGTGCCAGCAGCAAATATTCGGCCGCGAGGAGCTATGGCTACACCTTC
TRBV27	.	TRBJ2-1	.	CASAAGTSYNEQFF	TGTGCCAGCGCTGCCGGGACATCTTACAATGAGCAGTTCTTC
TRBV5-1	.	TRBJ2-4	.	CASSLTEGKNIQYF	TGCGCCAGCAGCTTGACAGAGGGAAAAAACATTCAGTACTTC
TRBV18	.	TRBJ2-7	.	CASSPRQFYEQYF	TGTGCCAGCTCTCCTCGACAGTTCTACGAGCAGTACTTC
TRBV7-2	once	TRBJ1-3	.	CASSLQAGGNTIYF	TGTGCCAGCAGCTTACAGGCGGGAGGAAACACCATATATTTT
TRBV9	.	TRBJ2-2	TRBD2	CASSAPSGGNTGELFF	TGTGCCAGCAGCGCACCTAGCGGGGGGAACACCGGGGAGCTGTTTTTT
TRBV9	.	TRBJ2-5	.	CASSVGEAQYQETQYF	TGTGCCAGCAGCGTAGGAGAGGCCCAGTACCAAGAGACCCAGTACTTC
TRBV18	.	TRBJ2-1	.	CASSPWDMEFNEQFF	TGTGCCAGCTCACCATGGGACATGGAGTTCAATGAGCAGTTCTTC
TRBV5-4	.	TRBJ1-1	.	CASSLAGYSAEAFF	TGTGCCAGCAGTTTAGCGGGGTATAGCGCTGAAGCTTTCTTT
TRBV28	.	TRBJ1-1	TRBD1	CASLSKLRMAGGTEAFF	TGTGCCAGCCTCTCCAAGCTCCGAATGGCAGGGGGGACTGAAGCTTTCTTT
TRBV9	.	TRBJ2-1	TRBD2	CASSVGQRGGQEQFF	TGTGCCAGCAGCGTAGGGCAGCGGGGGGGGCAGGAGCAGTTCTTC
TRBV7-3	.	TRBJ2-1	.	CASSRLGSSYNEQFF	TGTGCCAGCAGCCGCCTGGGGAGCTCCTACAATGAGCAGTTCTTC
TRBV28	.	TRBJ1-2	.	CASSSAGEGYTF	TGTGCCAGCAGTTCTGCAGGGGAAGGCTACACCTTC
TRBV9	once	TRBJ1-1	TRBD1	CASSAHPGTDVMNTEAFF	TGTGCCAGCAGCGCCCACCCCGGGACAGACGTCATGAACACTGAAGCTTTCTTT
TRBV18	.	TRBJ1-5	.	CASSQGGPGNQPQHF	TGTGCCAGCTCACAAGGGGGTCCGGGAAATCAGCCCCAGCATTTT
TRBV2	.	TRBJ1-6	TRBD1	CASSDRGLPPSPLHF	TGTGCCAGCAGCGACAGGGGCTTACCACCTTCACCCCTCCACTTT
TRBV6-2/TRBV6-3	.	TRBJ2-7	TRBD2	CASSYYSGGGIYEQYF	TGTGCCAGCAGTTACTACAGCGGGGGGGGAATCTACGAGCAGTACTTC
TRBV6-6	.	TRBJ2-7	TRBD1	CASSLTPGQGYEQYF	TGTGCCAGCAGTCTTACCCCGGGACAGGGCTACGAGCAGTACTTC
TRBV7-8	.	TRBJ2-3	TRBD2	CASSFLLAGSTDTQYF	TGTGCCAGCAGCTTTCTTCTAGCGGGAAGCACAGATACGCAGTATTTT
TRBV7-8	.	TRBJ1-5	.	CASSLARSRNQPQHF	TGTGCCAGCAGCTTAGCGCGGAGTCGCAATCAGCCCCAGCATTTT
TRBV5-6	once	TRBJ2-3	.	CASSSLAASTDTQYF	TGTGCCAGCAGCTCTCTAGCAGCTAGCACAGATACGCAGTATTTT
TRBV18	.	TRBJ2-1	TRBD1	CASSPQAGGENEQFF	TGTGCCAGCTCACCCCAGGCAGGGGGTGAGAATGAGCAGTTCTTC
TRBV3-1/TRBV3-2	.	TRBJ1-1	.	CASSRTNTEAFF	TGTGCCAGCAGCCGGACTAACACTGAAGCTTTCTTT
TRBV5-1	.	TRBJ2-1	.	CASSPKGQSGLINEQFF	TGCGCCAGCAGCCCGAAGGGCCAAAGCGGACTGATCAATGAGCAGTTCTTC
TRBV18	.	TRBJ2-5	TRBD2	CASSPQAGGWETQYF	TGTGCCAGCTCACCACAGGCGGGAGGATGGGAGACCCAGTACTTC
TRBV29-1	.	TRBJ1-3	TRBD1	CSVMTGAGNTIYF	TGCAGCGTTATGACAGGGGCAGGAAACACCATATATTTT